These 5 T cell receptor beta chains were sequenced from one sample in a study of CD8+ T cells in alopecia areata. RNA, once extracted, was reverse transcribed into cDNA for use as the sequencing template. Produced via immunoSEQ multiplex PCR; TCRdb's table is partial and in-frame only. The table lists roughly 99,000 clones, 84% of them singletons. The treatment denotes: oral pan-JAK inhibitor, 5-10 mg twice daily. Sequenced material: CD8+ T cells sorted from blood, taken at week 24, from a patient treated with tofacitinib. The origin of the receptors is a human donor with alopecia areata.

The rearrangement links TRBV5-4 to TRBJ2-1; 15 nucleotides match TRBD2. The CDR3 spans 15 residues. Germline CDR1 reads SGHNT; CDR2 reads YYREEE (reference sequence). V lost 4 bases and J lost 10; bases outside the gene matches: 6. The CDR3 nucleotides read TGTGCCAGCAGCGGCTGGACTAGCGGGGGGGACGAGCAGTTCTTC. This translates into CASSGWTSGGDEQFF.

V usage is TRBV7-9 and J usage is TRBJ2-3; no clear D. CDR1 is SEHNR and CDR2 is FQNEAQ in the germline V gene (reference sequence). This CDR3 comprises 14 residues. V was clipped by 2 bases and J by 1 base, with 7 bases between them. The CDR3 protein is CASSLSVGTDTQYF. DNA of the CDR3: TGTGCCAGCAGCTTATCTGTGGGCACAGATACGCAGTATTTT.

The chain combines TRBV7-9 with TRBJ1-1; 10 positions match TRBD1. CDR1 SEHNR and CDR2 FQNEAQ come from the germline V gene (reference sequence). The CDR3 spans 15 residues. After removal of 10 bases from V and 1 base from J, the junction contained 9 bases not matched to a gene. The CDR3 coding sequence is TGTGCCACCTTACGACAGGGGGCCAAGAACACTGAAGCTTTCTTT. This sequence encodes CATLRQGAKNTEAFF.

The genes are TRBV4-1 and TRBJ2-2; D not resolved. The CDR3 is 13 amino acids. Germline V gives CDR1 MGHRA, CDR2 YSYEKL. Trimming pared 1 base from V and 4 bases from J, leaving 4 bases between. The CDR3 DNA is TGCGCCAGCAGCCAAGCGGGCACCGGGGAGCTGTTTTTT. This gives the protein CASSQAGTGELFF.

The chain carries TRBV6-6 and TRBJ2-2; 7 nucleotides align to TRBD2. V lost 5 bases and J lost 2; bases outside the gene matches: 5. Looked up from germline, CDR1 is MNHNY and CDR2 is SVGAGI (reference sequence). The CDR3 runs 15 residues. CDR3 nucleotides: TGTGCCAGCAGTGGGGACTATGGAAACACCGGGGAGCTGTTTTTT. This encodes CASSGDYGNTGELFF.